This TCR beta chain was recovered during a study of T cells in localized non-small cell lung cancer. Measured with immunoSEQ multiplex PCR; TCRdb has only the in-frame clones, and not every one. The sample lists more than 30,000 clones; around 90% were seen once. General study points: Uninvolved adjacent lung showed the highest T cell clonality, exceeding tumor. Researchers found a median approximately 57 of the top 100 tumor clones in adjacent lung. Investigators sequenced only a single tumor region, leaving heterogeneity possible.

As to this clone: Antigen unknown.

The germline CDR1 and CDR2 sequences are MNHEY and SVGAGI. The CDR3 spans 16 residues. The trim removed 0 bases at V and 4 bases at J, leaving 6 bases unmatched. This sequence was found in a woman between 40 and 69 years old with stage III lung adenocarcinoma. Specimen: peripheral blood mononuclear cells, collected before any cancer treatment. This rearrangement joins TRBV6-5 to TRBJ1-1; 9 nucleotides align to TRBD1. The CDR3 DNA reads as TGTGCCAGCAGTTACTCGTTGGGACAGGGTGCCACTGAAGCTTTCTTT. It yields the protein CASSYSLGQGATEAFF.